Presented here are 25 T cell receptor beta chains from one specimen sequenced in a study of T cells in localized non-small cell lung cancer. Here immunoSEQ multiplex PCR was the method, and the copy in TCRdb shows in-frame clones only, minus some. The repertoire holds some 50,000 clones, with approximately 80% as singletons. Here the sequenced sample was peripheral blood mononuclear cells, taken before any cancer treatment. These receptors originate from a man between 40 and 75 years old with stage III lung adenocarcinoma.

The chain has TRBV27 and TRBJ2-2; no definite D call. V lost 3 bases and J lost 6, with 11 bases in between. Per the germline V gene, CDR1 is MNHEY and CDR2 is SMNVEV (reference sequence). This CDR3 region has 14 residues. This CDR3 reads CASSFSRLSGELFF. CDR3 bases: TGTGCCAGCAGTTTTTCCAGGTTGTCCGGGGAGCTGTTTTTT.

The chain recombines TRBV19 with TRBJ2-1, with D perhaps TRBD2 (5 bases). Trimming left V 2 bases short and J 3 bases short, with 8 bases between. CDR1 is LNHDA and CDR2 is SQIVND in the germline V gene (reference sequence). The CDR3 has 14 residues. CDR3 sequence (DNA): TGTGCCAGTAGTATACGGGGTGTCTACAATGAGCAGTTCTTC. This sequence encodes CASSIRGVYNEQFF.

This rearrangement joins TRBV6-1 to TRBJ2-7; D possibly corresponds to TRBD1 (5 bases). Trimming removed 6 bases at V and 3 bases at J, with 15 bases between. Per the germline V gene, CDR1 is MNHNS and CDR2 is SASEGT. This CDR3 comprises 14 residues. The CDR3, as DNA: TGTGCCAGCAGCCCTCGACAGTATGGCTACGAGCAGTACTTC. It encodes CASSPRQYGYEQYF.

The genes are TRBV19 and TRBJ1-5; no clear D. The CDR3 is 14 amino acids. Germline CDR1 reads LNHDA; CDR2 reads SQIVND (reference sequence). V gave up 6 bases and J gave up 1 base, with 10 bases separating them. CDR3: CASRNSGSNQPQHF. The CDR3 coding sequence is TGTGCCAGTAGAAATAGCGGAAGCAATCAGCCCCAGCATTTT.

CDR3 sequence: CASQGGQPQHF. The CDR3 nucleotides are TGTGCCAGTCAGGGGGGGCAGCCCCAGCATTTT. The chain recombines TRBV13 with TRBJ1-5; 7 positions match TRBD1. V shed 9 bases and J 7 bases; nucleotides not matched to a gene: 3. The CDR3 runs 11 residues. Germline V gives CDR1 PRHDT, CDR2 FYEKMQ (reference sequence). Looking up the rest from reference TRBV13 and TRBJ1-5 gives the full variable domain: AAGVIQSPRHLIKEKRETATLKCYPIPRHDTVYWYQQGPGQDPQFLISFYEKMQSDKGSIPDRFSAQQFSDYHSELNMSSLELGDSALYFCASQGGQPQHFGDGTRLSIL.

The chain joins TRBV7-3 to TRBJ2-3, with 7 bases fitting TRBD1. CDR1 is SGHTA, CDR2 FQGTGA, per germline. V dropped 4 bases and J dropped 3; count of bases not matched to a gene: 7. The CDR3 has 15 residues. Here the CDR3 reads CASSSRGRGTDTQYF. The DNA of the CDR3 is TGTGCCAGCAGCTCCAGGGGGAGAGGGACAGATACGCAGTATTTT.

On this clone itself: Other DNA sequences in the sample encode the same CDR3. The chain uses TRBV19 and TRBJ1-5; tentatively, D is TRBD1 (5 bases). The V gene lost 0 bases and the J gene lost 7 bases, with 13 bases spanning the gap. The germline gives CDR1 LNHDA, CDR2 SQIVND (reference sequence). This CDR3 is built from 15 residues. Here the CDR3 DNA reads TGTGCCAGTAGTATAGATTTACGGACATCCCAGCCCCAGCATTTT. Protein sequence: CASSIDLRTSQPQHF.

CDR3 amino acids: CASSLRGGANEQYF. The CDR3 region has the DNA TGTGCCAGCAGCCTTAGGGGGGGCGCCAACGAGCAGTACTTC. The chain has TRBV28 and TRBJ2-7, with a weak D call TRBD2 (7 bases). V lost 6 bases, J lost 5 bases, and 17 bases lay in between. Germline lookup yields CDR1 MDHEN and CDR2 SYDVKM. This CDR3 region has 14 residues.

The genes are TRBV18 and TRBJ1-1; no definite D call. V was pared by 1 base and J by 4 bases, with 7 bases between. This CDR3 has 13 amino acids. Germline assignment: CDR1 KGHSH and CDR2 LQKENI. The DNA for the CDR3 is TGTGCCAGCTCACCACTTGGTGGCACTGAAGCTTTCTTT. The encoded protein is CASSPLGGTEAFF.

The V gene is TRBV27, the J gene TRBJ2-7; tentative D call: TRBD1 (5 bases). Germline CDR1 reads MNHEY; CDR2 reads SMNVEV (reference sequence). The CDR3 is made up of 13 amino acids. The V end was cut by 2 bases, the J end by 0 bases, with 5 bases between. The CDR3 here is CASSLQGSYEQYF. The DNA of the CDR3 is TGTGCCAGCAGTTTACAGGGCTCCTACGAGCAGTACTTC.

This CDR3 reads CASSSGTGRTEAFF. The CDR3 nucleotides are TGTGCCAGCAGCTCCGGGACAGGAAGGACTGAAGCTTTCTTT. The chain is built from TRBV9 and TRBJ1-1, with 8 bases lining up with TRBD1. Germline CDR1 is SGDLS and CDR2 is YYNGEE. The CDR3 is 14 amino acids. With 4 bases clipped from V and 5 bases from J, the junction kept 7 bases outside the gene matches. The entire variable domain, with the rest obtained from reference TRBV9 and TRBJ1-1, is as follows: DSGVTQTPKHLITATGQRVTLRCSPRSGDLSVYWYQQSLDQGLQFLIQYYNGEERAKGNILERFSAQQFPDLHSELNLSSLELGDSALYFCASSSGTGRTEAFFGQGTRLTVV.

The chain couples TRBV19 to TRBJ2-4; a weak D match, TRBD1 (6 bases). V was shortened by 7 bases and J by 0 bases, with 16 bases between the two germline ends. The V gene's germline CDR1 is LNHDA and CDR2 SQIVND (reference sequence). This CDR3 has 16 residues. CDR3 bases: TGTGCCAGTACGCCGAAACAGGGCTTAGCCAAAAACATTCAGTACTTC. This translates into CASTPKQGLAKNIQYF.

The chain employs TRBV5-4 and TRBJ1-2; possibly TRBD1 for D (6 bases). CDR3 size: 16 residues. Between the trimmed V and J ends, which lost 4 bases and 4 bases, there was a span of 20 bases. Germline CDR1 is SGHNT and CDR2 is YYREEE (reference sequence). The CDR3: CASSHLNRESLYGYTF. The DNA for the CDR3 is TGTGCCAGCAGCCACCTGAACAGGGAATCCCTCTATGGCTACACCTTC.

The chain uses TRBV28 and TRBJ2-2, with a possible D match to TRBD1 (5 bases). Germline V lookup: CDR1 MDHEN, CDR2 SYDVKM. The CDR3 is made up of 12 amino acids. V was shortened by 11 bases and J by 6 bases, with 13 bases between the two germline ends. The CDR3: CAVGENSGELFF. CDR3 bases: TGTGCCGTAGGGGAAAACTCCGGGGAGCTGTTTTTT.

For the CDR3, the DNA is TGTGCCAGCAGATACGGACAGGGGAACTATGGCTACACCTTC. Amino acid sequence: CASRYGQGNYGYTF. The rearrangement joins TRBV6-5 to TRBJ1-2, with TRBD1 identical over 9 bases. CDR3 length equals 14 residues. From germline, CDR1 is MNHEY and CDR2 SVGAGI. The trim removed 6 bases at V and 2 bases at J, leaving 4 bases unmatched.

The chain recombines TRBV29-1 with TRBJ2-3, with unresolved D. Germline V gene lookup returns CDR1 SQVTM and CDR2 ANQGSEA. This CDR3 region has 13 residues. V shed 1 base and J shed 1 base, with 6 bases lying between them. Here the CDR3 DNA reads TGCAGCGTTGAAGCACTCCGCACAGATACGCAGTATTTT. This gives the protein CSVEALRTDTQYF.

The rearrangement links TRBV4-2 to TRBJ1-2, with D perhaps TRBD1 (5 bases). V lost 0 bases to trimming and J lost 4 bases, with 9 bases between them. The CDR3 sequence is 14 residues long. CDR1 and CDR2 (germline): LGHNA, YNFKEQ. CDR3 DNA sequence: TGTGCCAGCAGCCAAGATCCCGGGACCTATGGCTACACCTTC. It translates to CASSQDPGTYGYTF.

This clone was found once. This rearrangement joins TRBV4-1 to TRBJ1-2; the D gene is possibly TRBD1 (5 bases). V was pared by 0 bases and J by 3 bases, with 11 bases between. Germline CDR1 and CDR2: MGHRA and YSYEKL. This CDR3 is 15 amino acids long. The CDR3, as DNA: TGCGCCAGCAGCCAAGAATGGGGCAGGGACTATGGCTACACCTTC. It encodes CASSQEWGRDYGYTF.

The CDR3 is CASSLGPPGANVLTF. CDR3 bases: TGTGCCAGCAGCTTGGGCCCTCCTGGGGCCAACGTCCTGACTTTC. The chain links TRBV5-6 to TRBJ2-6; D call uncertain. This CDR3 contains 15 residues. Deletions cut 0 bases from V and 2 bases from J, with 6 bases between. Germline CDR1 and CDR2: SGHDT and YYEEEE.

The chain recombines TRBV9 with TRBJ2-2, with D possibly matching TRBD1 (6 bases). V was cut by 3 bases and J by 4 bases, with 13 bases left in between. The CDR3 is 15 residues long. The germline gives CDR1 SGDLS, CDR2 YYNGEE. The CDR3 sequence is CASSATGAVTGELFF. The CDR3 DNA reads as TGTGCCAGCAGCGCGACAGGAGCGGTCACCGGGGAGCTGTTTTTT.

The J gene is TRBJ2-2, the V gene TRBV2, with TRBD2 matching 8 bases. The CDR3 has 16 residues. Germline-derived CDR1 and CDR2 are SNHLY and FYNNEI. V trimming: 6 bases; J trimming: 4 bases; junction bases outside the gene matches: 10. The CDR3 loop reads CASRQSRGDPTGELFF. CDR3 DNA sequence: TGTGCCAGCAGACAATCGCGGGGGGACCCCACCGGGGAGCTGTTTTTT.

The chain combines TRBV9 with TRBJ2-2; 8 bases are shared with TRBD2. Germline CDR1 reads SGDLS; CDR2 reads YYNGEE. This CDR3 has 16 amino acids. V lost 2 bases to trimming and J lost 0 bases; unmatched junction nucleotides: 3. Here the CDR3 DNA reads TGTGCCAGCAGCGTCCGGGAGGGGGCGAACACCGGGGAGCTGTTTTTT. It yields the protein CASSVREGANTGELFF.

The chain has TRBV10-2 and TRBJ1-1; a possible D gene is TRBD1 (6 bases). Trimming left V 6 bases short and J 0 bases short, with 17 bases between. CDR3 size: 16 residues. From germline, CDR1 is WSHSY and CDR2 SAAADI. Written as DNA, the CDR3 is TGCGCCAGCAGGTTGGGGTTTAGACAGGTGAACACTGAAGCTTTCTTT. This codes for CASRLGFRQVNTEAFF.

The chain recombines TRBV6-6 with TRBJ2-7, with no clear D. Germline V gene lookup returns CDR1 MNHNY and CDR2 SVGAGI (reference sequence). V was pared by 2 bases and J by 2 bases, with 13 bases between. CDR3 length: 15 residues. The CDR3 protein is CASSYGSGTAYEQYF. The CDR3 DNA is TGTGCCAGCAGTTACGGATCAGGCACGGCCTACGAGCAGTACTTC.

CDR3 in DNA: TGTGCCAGCAGTGAATACACTCTCCCAGGCACCGGGGAGCTGTTTTTT. Translating it yields CASSEYTLPGTGELFF. The chain combines TRBV6-1 with TRBJ2-2; D is unresolved. V lost 2 bases and J lost 4, with 14 bases in between. Germline V gene sequence: CDR1 MNHNS, CDR2 SASEGT. The CDR3 has 16 amino acids.